This note documents a single T cell receptor (beta chain) sequence. CDR1 and CDR2 from the germline V gene are MNHEY and SVGAGI. This CDR3 spans 14 amino acids. V was shortened by 4 bases and J by 10 bases, with 16 bases between the two germline ends. The data were taken from a study of blood T cell repertoires in COVID-19. Libraries were prepared by immunoSEQ multiplex PCR; TCRdb keeps only in-frame clonotypes and omits some of them. The data show about 220,000 clones, about 78% seen once. The clonotype originates from a woman in her sixties or seventies with acute or convalescent COVID-19. The chain recombines TRBV6-5 with TRBJ1-4, with a weak D call TRBD1 (5 bases). Sequences were obtained from peripheral blood. The CDR3 DNA follows: TGTGCCAGCAGTTCCACCGACGTGGGGGGAAAACTGTTTTTT. Its translation is CASSSTDVGGKLFF.